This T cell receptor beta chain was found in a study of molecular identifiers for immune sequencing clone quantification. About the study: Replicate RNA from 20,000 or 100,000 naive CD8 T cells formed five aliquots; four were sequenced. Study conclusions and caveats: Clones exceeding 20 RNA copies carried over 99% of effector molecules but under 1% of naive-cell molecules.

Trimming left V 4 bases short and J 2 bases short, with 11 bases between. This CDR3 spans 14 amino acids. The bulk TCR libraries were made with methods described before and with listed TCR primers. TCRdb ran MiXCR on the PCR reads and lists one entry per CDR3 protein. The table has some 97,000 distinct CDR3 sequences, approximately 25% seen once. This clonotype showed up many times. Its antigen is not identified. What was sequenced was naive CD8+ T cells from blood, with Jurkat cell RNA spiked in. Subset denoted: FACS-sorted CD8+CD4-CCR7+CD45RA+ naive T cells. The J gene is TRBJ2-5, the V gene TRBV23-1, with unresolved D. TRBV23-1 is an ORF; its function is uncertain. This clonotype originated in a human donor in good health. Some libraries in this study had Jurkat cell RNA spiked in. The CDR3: CASSPVGGQETQYF. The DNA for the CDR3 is TGCGCCAGCAGTCCCGTCGGCGGACAAGAGACCCAGTACTTC.